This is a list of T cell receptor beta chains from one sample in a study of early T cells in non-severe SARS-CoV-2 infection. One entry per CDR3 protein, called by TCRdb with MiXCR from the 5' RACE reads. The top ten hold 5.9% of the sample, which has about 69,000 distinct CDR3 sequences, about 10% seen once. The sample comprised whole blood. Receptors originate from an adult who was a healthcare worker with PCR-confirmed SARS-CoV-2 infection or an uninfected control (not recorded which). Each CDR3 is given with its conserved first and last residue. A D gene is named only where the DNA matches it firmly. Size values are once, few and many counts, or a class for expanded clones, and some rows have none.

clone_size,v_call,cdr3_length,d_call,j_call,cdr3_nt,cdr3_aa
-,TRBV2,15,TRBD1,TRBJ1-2,TGTGCCAGCAGTGAGATGGCAGGGGGCGACTATGGCTACACCTTC,CASSEMAGGDYGYTF
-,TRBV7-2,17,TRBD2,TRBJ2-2,TGTGCCAGCAGCTTAGGGTTGAACGGGAGGGAAACCGGGGAGCTGTTTTTT,CASSLGLNGRETGELFF
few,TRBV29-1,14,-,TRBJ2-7,TGCAGCGCTACCCAGGGGTCCAGCTCCTACGAGCAGTACTTC,CSATQGSSSYEQYF
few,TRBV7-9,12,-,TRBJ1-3,TGTGCCAGCAGCCACTCCAGAAACACCATATATTTT,CASSHSRNTIYF
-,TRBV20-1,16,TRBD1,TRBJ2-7,TGCAGTGCTGGCGGTGGAAGGGACAGGGGCTCCTACGAGCAGTACTTC,CSAGGGRDRGSYEQYF
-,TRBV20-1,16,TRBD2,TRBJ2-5,TGCAGTGCTGCAAATAGCGGGGGGGCTAGCTGGGAGACCCAGTACTTC,CSAANSGGASWETQYF
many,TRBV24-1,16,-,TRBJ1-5,TGTGCCACCAGTGATTCCGCAGGGGTTTGGAATCAGCCCCAGCATTTT,CATSDSAGVWNQPQHF
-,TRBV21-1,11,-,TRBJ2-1,TGTGCCAGCAGCATGGAGAATGAGCAGTTCTTC,CASSMENEQFF
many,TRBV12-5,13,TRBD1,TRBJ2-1,TGTGCTAGTGGACCCCACAGGGGCAATGAGCAGTTCTTC,CASGPHRGNEQFF
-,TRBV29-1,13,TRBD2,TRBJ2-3,TGCAGCGTTGAAAGAGGGAGGGCAGATACGCAGTATTTT,CSVERGRADTQYF
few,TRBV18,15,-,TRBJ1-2,TGTGCCAGCTCACCACAGATACAGAGCGTCTATGGCTACACCTTC,CASSPQIQSVYGYTF
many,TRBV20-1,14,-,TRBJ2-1,TGCAGTGCTACATCCACTAGCAGTTACAATGAGCAGTTCTTC,CSATSTSSYNEQFF
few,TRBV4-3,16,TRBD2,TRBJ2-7,TGCGCCAGCAGCCAAGATCCCCTAGCGGGGGCCTACGAGCAGTACTTC,CASSQDPLAGAYEQYF
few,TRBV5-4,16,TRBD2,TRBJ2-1,TGTGCCAGCAGCTTGGGTACACGCGGGAGGGCCGATGAGCAGTTCTTC,CASSLGTRGRADEQFF
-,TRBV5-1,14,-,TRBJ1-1,TGCGCCAGCAGCTTACGACAGTCGAACACTGAAGCTTTCTTT,CASSLRQSNTEAFF
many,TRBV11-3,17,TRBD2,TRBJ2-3,TGTGCCAGCAGCAGGACTAGCGGGGCCTGGAGCACAGATACGCAGTATTTT,CASSRTSGAWSTDTQYF
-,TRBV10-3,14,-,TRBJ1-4,TGTGCCATCAGTGCTGGACGTACGGGGGAAAAACTGTTTTTT,CAISAGRTGEKLFF
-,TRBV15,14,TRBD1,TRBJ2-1,TGTGCCACCAGAACCACAGGGGACTACAATGAGCAGTTCTTC,CATRTTGDYNEQFF
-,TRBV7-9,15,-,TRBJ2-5,TGTGCCAGCACCCCCGGGACGAAAACCGAGGAGACCCAGTACTTC,CASTPGTKTEETQYF
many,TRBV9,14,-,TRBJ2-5,TGTGCCAGCAGCGGGCGACAGCCTCAAGAGACCCAGTACTTC,CASSGRQPQETQYF
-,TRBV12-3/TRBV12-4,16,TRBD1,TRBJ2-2,TGTGCCAGCAGCCGAGCCGGGACAGGGCGGACCGGGGAGCTGTTTTTT,CASSRAGTGRTGELFF
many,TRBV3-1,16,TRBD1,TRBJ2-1,TGTGCCAGCAGCCAAACTCCGGGACAGGGGGACAATGAGCAGTTCTTC,CASSQTPGQGDNEQFF
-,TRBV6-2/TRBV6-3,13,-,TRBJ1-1,TGTGCCAGCAGTTACGGGCGGGGAACTGAAGCTTTCTTT,CASSYGRGTEAFF
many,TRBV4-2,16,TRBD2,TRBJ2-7,TGTGCCAGCAGCCAAGAGCTAAGCGGGGGGACCTACGAGCAGTACTTC,CASSQELSGGTYEQYF
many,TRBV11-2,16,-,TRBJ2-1,TGTGCCAGCAGCTTGGCAATAGCGGTCTCCTACAATGAGCAGTTCTTC,CASSLAIAVSYNEQFF
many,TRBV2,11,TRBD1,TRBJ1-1,TGTGCCAGCGAACAGGGGACTGAAGCTTTCTTT,CASEQGTEAFF
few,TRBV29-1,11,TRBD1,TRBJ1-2,TGCAGCGTCGACAGGGGGTATGGCTACACCTTC,CSVDRGYGYTF
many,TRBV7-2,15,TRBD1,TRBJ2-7,TGTGCCAGCAGCTCCGCCGGGACAGCGGACTACGAGCAGTACTTC,CASSSAGTADYEQYF
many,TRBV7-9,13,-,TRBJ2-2,TGTGCCAGCAGCTTAGCCCGGGACGGGGAGCTGTTTTTT,CASSLARDGELFF
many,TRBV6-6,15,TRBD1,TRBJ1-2,TGTGCCAGCAGTGAACGGGACAGATCTAACTATGGCTACACCTTC,CASSERDRSNYGYTF
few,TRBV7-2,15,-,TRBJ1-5,TGTGCCAGCAGCTTCTCCGATGGGAGCAATCAGCCCCAGCATTTT,CASSFSDGSNQPQHF
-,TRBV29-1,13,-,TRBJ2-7,TGCAGCGTTAAGATGACAGGGGAGGGCGAGCAGTACTTC,CSVKMTGEGEQYF
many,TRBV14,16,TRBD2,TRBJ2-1,TGTGCCAGCAGCCAGGGACTAGCGGGAGTTAGGGATGAGCAGTTCTTC,CASSQGLAGVRDEQFF
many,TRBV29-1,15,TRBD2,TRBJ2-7,TGCAGCGTTGAAGATTGGGCTAGCGGGAGCCGGGAGCAGTACTTC,CSVEDWASGSREQYF
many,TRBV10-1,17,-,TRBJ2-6,TGCGCCAGCAGTGATACCGTTGGCCGCTCTGGGGCCAACGTCCTGACTTTC,CASSDTVGRSGANVLTF
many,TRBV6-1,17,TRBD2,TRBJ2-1,TGTGCCAGTGCATTTATAGGACTAGCGGGGGGCAACAATGAGCAGTTCTTC,CASAFIGLAGGNNEQFF
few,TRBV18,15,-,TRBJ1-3,TGTGCCAGCTCACTCCCGCGGCCGGCTGGAAACACCATATATTTT,CASSLPRPAGNTIYF